The source of this T cell receptor (beta chain) is a study of shared clonotypes between healthy human individuals (TCRdb year 2020). In terms of the full investigation: The cohort included three men and two women between 18 and 49 years of age. Per donor, three plates each were used for CD4 naive and CD4 memory, two for CD8 naive, and one for CD8 memory. Blood TCR repertoires of several healthy adults were deeply sequenced to estimate repertoire size and the extent of clonotype sharing between individuals. Libraries were prepared and TCR repertoires were sequenced by different laboratories using diverse techniques, in order to increase sequencing depth and limit assay-specific biases. Per donor, leukapheresis produced somewhere between about 0.9 and 9.5 billion PBMCs. Points the paper makes about the study in general: Sampling was limited to blood, and TCR repertoires in tissue likely differ from TCR repertoires in blood. Based on pairwise subsampling, the degree of clonotype sharing among donors was expected to be affected by sequencing depth. Because the study included only a small number of donors, the genetic and exposure-history diversity represented was limited. Across four donors, approximately 4.9% of naive CD4, roughly 3.8% of naive CD8, 2% to 2.5% of memory CD4, and approximately 0.42% of memory CD8 clonotypes were shared. Higher generation probabilities were observed for clonotypes shared by all four sorted-subset donors than for non-shared clonotypes. Estimated clonotype richness was generally larger for naive than for memory subsets. Even with the large sequencing depth, rarefaction of the sorted-subset datasets indicated that sequencing was incomplete.

The CDR3 measures 15 amino acids from cysteine to phenylalanine. The sequence is cut down to CDR3 DNA, 45 bases in frame from base 1. As encoded in the germline V gene (reference sequence), CDR1 is SEHNR while CDR2 is FQNEAQ. Trimmed from V: 3 bases; trimmed from J: 5 bases; junction bases lacking a gene match: 4. Remarks on this clone: Its antigen is unknown. Base qualities are not at hand, and no much larger clone is one base apart.

Using the deep immunoSEQ assay, TCR CDR3 regions were amplified from genomic DNA by multiplex PCR. Genomic DNA extracted from each cell subset was distributed evenly over all wells of several immunoSEQ 96-well plates, and each plate served as one replicate. For sorted subsets, each replicate PCR was loaded with about 0.2 ug genomic DNA, equivalent to about 33,000 T cell genomes. Purified libraries were measured with a Qubit 3.0 fluorometer, size-checked on a Bioanalyzer 2100, and measured again with the KAPA Library Quantification kit. Each immunoSEQ 96-well plate was sequenced on its own single-read 150-cycle Illumina NextSeq 550 flow cell. In the original analysis: The immunoSEQ output contained only junctional sequences without quality scores, so filtering could not match that applied to full-length reads. Sequences were annotated with PyIR, a Python wrapper for IgBLAST v1.9, and V/J genes and CDR3 were assigned using IMGT germline references. Any read was removed if the V/J assignment was weak (E-value above 1e-6), the CDR3 was missing, or the read contained stop codons, out-of-frame junctions, or ambiguous translated residues. V3J clonotypes were defined as sequences sharing an identical inferred V gene, J gene, and CDR3 amino acid sequence. Percentage overlap between repertoires was computed as shared unique clonotypes divided by the size of the smaller repertoire. Three approaches were used to assess repertoire richness: RTK rarefaction, the Chao1 estimator, and Recon v2.1 estimates of unobserved clonotypes. OLGA was used to compute generation probabilities for all TCRbeta clonotypes that the gDNA method yielded from a few donors. TCRdb retrieved this table from immuneACCESS and kept in-frame rearrangements only. Not all clones are present; in checked studies, unresolved V genes account for under half, and no reason is known for the remainder. V, J and clone size are those of that table, while D and trimming were read from the DNA. The sample table records roughly 2.5 million clones; approximately 90% of these occur just once. The top ten hold around 0.15% of the sample.

The donors were healthy, HIV-negative adults with no recently reported acute infections or vaccinations. All donors were Caucasian adults living in Nashville, Tennessee, USA. Magnetic negative selection was used to enrich CD4+ T cells, after which naive cells were positively selected on CD45RA and the negative fraction became the memory subset. After blood collection by leukapheresis, PBMCs were isolated using Ficoll-Histopaque density gradient centrifugation and then cryopreserved in the vapor phase of liquid nitrogen. Purity and quantity of every magnetically sorted T cell population were checked by analytical flow cytometry. Genomic DNA was isolated from every sorted fraction and measured by UV absorbance on a Nanodrop 2000c.

This sequence uses TRBV7-9 and TRBJ2-7, with 13 bases matching TRBD2. The material sequenced was naive CD4+ T cells sorted from blood. Interpreted using the paper, the cell subset or site label stands for: CD45RA+ positively selected. This receptor was obtained from a man aged 18 to 35 in good health. The CDR3 corresponds to CASSFRGLAGDEQYF. The DNA sequence is TGTGCCAGCAGCTTCCGAGGACTAGCGGGAGACGAGCAGTACTTC.